Listed below are T cell receptor beta chains from one sample, sequenced in a study of CD8 T cells in Susac syndrome. MiXCR, applied by TCRdb to the immunoSEQ multiplex PCR reads, yields one record per CDR3 protein. The sample shows 200,000 to 250,000 distinct CDR3 sequences, 80% to 95% of them seen only once. Sequenced material: CD8+ T cells from PBMCs. The receptors originated from a human donor with multiple sclerosis. The CDR3 runs from the conserved cysteine through the conserved F or W. Fields, in order: D gene, V gene, clone size, J gene, CDR3 DNA, CDR3 protein. The D gene is left open where the match is weak. Only some rows state a clone size, as once, few, many or a class for expanded clones.

d_gene: -
v_gene: TRBV9
abundance: -
j_gene: TRBJ2-5
CDR3nt: TGTGCCAGCAGCCCCCCTGCCAGCGGCCAAGAGACCCAGTACTTC
CDR3aa: CASSPPASGQETQYF

d_gene: -
v_gene: TRBV27
abundance: -
j_gene: TRBJ2-3
CDR3nt: TGTGCCAGCAGTTTGCGGTCACAGAGGGGTCATACGCAGTATTTT
CDR3aa: CASSLRSQRGHTQYF

d_gene: TRBD2
v_gene: TRBV7-8
abundance: -
j_gene: TRBJ2-1
CDR3nt: TGTGCCAGCAGCTTCTTCGGGGGGAATGAGCAGTTCTTC
CDR3aa: CASSFFGGNEQFF

d_gene: TRBD2
v_gene: TRBV7-2
abundance: -
j_gene: TRBJ2-2
CDR3nt: TGTGCCAGCAGCTCTAGCGGGCGGGAGTGGACCGGGGAGCTGTTTTTT
CDR3aa: CASSSSGREWTGELFF

d_gene: TRBD1
v_gene: TRBV7-9
abundance: -
j_gene: TRBJ1-2
CDR3nt: TGTGCCAGCAGCTTACCGGGACAGGGTTATGGCTACACCTTC
CDR3aa: CASSLPGQGYGYTF

d_gene: TRBD2
v_gene: TRBV7-8
abundance: -
j_gene: TRBJ2-7
CDR3nt: TGTGCCAGCAGCTTAGCGCGCGCGGGAGGGTACGAGCAGTACTTC
CDR3aa: CASSLARAGGYEQYF

d_gene: -
v_gene: TRBV12-3/TRBV12-4
abundance: -
j_gene: TRBJ1-2
CDR3nt: TGTGCCAGCAGTCGTGTCACCAGAAACTATGGCTACACCTTC
CDR3aa: CASSRVTRNYGYTF

d_gene: -
v_gene: TRBV2
abundance: -
j_gene: TRBJ2-2
CDR3nt: TGTGCCAGCAGTGAACCCCGCAGGGGTTCCGGGGAGCTGTTTTTT
CDR3aa: CASSEPRRGSGELFF

d_gene: TRBD2
v_gene: TRBV30
abundance: -
j_gene: TRBJ2-1
CDR3nt: TGTGCCTGGAGTTCTACTAGCGGGCTATACAATGAGCAGTTCTTC
CDR3aa: CAWSSTSGLYNEQFF

d_gene: TRBD2
v_gene: TRBV6-5
abundance: few
j_gene: TRBJ2-3
CDR3nt: TGTGCCAGCAGCCGAGCGGGGGGGACAGATACGCAGTATTTT
CDR3aa: CASSRAGGTDTQYF

d_gene: -
v_gene: TRBV4-2
abundance: -
j_gene: TRBJ1-3
CDR3nt: TGTGCCAGCAGCCAAGACCGAAACACCATATATTTT
CDR3aa: CASSQDRNTIYF

d_gene: -
v_gene: TRBV29-1
abundance: -
j_gene: TRBJ1-2
CDR3nt: TGCAGCGTGGCGACAGGAGATGGCTACACCTTC
CDR3aa: CSVATGDGYTF

d_gene: -
v_gene: TRBV10-1
abundance: few
j_gene: TRBJ2-2
CDR3nt: TGTGCCAGCAGTGAATCCGAGGAGGCCGGGGAGCTGTTTTTT
CDR3aa: CASSESEEAGELFF

d_gene: -
v_gene: TRBV7-8
abundance: -
j_gene: TRBJ2-1
CDR3nt: TGTGCCAGCCTAAGGGGCGGCTCCTACAATGAGCAGTTCTTC
CDR3aa: CASLRGGSYNEQFF

d_gene: -
v_gene: TRBV4-1
abundance: -
j_gene: TRBJ2-7
CDR3nt: TGCGCCAGCAGCCAAGCCGGGCAGGAGCCCCCCTACGAGCAGTACTTC
CDR3aa: CASSQAGQEPPYEQYF

d_gene: -
v_gene: TRBV12-3/TRBV12-4
abundance: -
j_gene: TRBJ1-1
CDR3nt: TGTGCCAGCAGGGTAAGAGGCGCCGGCACCACTGAAGCTTTCTTT
CDR3aa: CASRVRGAGTTEAFF

d_gene: TRBD1
v_gene: TRBV4-1
abundance: -
j_gene: TRBJ2-7
CDR3nt: TGCGCCAGCAGCCATCTCGGGACAGGGAATCTCGAGCAGTACTTC
CDR3aa: CASSHLGTGNLEQYF

d_gene: -
v_gene: TRBV6-5
abundance: -
j_gene: TRBJ2-6
CDR3nt: TGTGCCAGCAGTTATTCGGGGTCGGTGCTACAGGGAGAGGCCGGGGCCAACGTCCTGACTTTC
CDR3aa: CASSYSGSVLQGEAGANVLTF

d_gene: -
v_gene: TRBV4-1
abundance: once
j_gene: TRBJ1-5
CDR3nt: TGCGCCAGCAGCCAAGCCGGAGGCAATCAGCCCCAGCATTTT
CDR3aa: CASSQAGGNQPQHF

d_gene: TRBD1
v_gene: TRBV4-1
abundance: -
j_gene: TRBJ2-6
CDR3nt: TGCGCCAGCAGCCCCGAACAGGGGGCGAGCGTCCTGACTTTC
CDR3aa: CASSPEQGASVLTF

d_gene: -
v_gene: TRBV19
abundance: -
j_gene: TRBJ2-7
CDR3nt: TGTGCCAGTAGTGCCATCCGATCCGACGATTACGAGCAGTACTTC
CDR3aa: CASSAIRSDDYEQYF

d_gene: -
v_gene: TRBV6-1
abundance: -
j_gene: TRBJ1-5
CDR3nt: TGTGCCAGCAGTGAACCCCCGGACAGCCGGGCTCAGCCCCAGCATTTT
CDR3aa: CASSEPPDSRAQPQHF

d_gene: TRBD1
v_gene: TRBV6-1
abundance: -
j_gene: TRBJ1-2
CDR3nt: TGTGCCAGCAGTGAGACACGAGGGACAGCCTATGGCTACACCTTC
CDR3aa: CASSETRGTAYGYTF

d_gene: TRBD1
v_gene: TRBV5-1
abundance: -
j_gene: TRBJ1-5
CDR3nt: TGCGCCAGCAGCTTTAGACAGGGGAATCAGCCCCAGCATTTT
CDR3aa: CASSFRQGNQPQHF

d_gene: -
v_gene: TRBV5-6
abundance: -
j_gene: TRBJ2-1
CDR3nt: TGTGCCAGCAGCTTTGGGACGGGAGCGGGTTACAATGAGCAGTTCTTC
CDR3aa: CASSFGTGAGYNEQFF

d_gene: -
v_gene: TRBV7-2
abundance: -
j_gene: TRBJ2-6
CDR3nt: TGTGCCAGCAGCTTATATCCTGCCCCCAACGTCCTGACTTTC
CDR3aa: CASSLYPAPNVLTF

d_gene: -
v_gene: TRBV6-5
abundance: -
j_gene: TRBJ1-4
CDR3nt: TGTGCCAGCAGTTCCCTCGGACAGTCTAATGAAAAACTGTTTTTT
CDR3aa: CASSSLGQSNEKLFF

d_gene: TRBD2
v_gene: TRBV24-1
abundance: -
j_gene: TRBJ2-3
CDR3nt: TGTGCCACCAGTGATTTGCAAGCGGGGGGGCCCAAAGGCACAGATACGCAGTATTTT
CDR3aa: CATSDLQAGGPKGTDTQYF

d_gene: TRBD2
v_gene: TRBV29-1
abundance: -
j_gene: TRBJ2-3
CDR3nt: TGCAGCGTCCGGGGGGCGGGAGGGCCCCTTTCGGGAATCTATCAGGGGACGCAGTATTTT
CDR3aa: CSVRGAGGPLSGIYQGTQYF

d_gene: -
v_gene: TRBV19
abundance: -
j_gene: TRBJ2-5
CDR3nt: TGTGCCAGTAGTATAGTCCTGACTAGGGGGAACCAAGAGACCCAGTACTTC
CDR3aa: CASSIVLTRGNQETQYF

d_gene: -
v_gene: TRBV2
abundance: few
j_gene: TRBJ2-7
CDR3nt: TGTGCCAGCATCGACCCGTTGAGGGGCGAGCAGTACTTC
CDR3aa: CASIDPLRGEQYF

d_gene: -
v_gene: TRBV5-6
abundance: -
j_gene: TRBJ1-2
CDR3nt: TGTGCCAGCAGACGATTCCACCACGACGACAGCCTCGCTAACTATGGCTACACCTTC
CDR3aa: CASRRFHHDDSLANYGYTF

d_gene: -
v_gene: TRBV7-6
abundance: -
j_gene: TRBJ2-7
CDR3nt: TGTGCCAGCAGCTTAGACGGGACGGCCTACGAGCAGTACTTC
CDR3aa: CASSLDGTAYEQYF

d_gene: TRBD2
v_gene: TRBV5-1
abundance: -
j_gene: TRBJ2-1
CDR3nt: TGCGCCAGCACGTGGACTAGCGGTGGCAATGAGCAGTTCTTC
CDR3aa: CASTWTSGGNEQFF

d_gene: -
v_gene: TRBV19
abundance: -
j_gene: TRBJ2-7
CDR3nt: TGTGCCAGTAGTATCGGGAACGAGCAGTACTTC
CDR3aa: CASSIGNEQYF

d_gene: -
v_gene: TRBV6-5
abundance: -
j_gene: TRBJ2-7
CDR3nt: TGTGCCAGCAGTTACTCGATCGGGGGTGACTACGAGCAGTACTTC
CDR3aa: CASSYSIGGDYEQYF

d_gene: TRBD2
v_gene: TRBV7-9
abundance: -
j_gene: TRBJ2-1
CDR3nt: TGTGCCAGCAGCCCACTCGCAAGCGGGAGTGCTTGGAATGAGCAGTTCTTC
CDR3aa: CASSPLASGSAWNEQFF

d_gene: TRBD2
v_gene: TRBV4-1
abundance: -
j_gene: TRBJ2-3
CDR3nt: TGCGCCAGCAGCCAAGAGGAACTAGCGGGAGGGCCCAGCACAGATACGCAGTATTTT
CDR3aa: CASSQEELAGGPSTDTQYF

d_gene: -
v_gene: TRBV19
abundance: -
j_gene: TRBJ1-1
CDR3nt: TGTGCCAGTAGTGGAGGGTTCACTGAAGCTTTCTTT
CDR3aa: CASSGGFTEAFF

d_gene: -
v_gene: TRBV5-1
abundance: -
j_gene: TRBJ2-3
CDR3nt: TGCGCCACGACTGGCCCTTCCACAGATACGCAGTATTTT
CDR3aa: CATTGPSTDTQYF

d_gene: -
v_gene: TRBV13
abundance: -
j_gene: TRBJ1-3
CDR3nt: TGTGCCAGCAGCGTCCCAACAGGGAAATCCGGAAACACCATATATTTT
CDR3aa: CASSVPTGKSGNTIYF

d_gene: -
v_gene: TRBV13
abundance: -
j_gene: TRBJ1-1
CDR3nt: TGTGCCAGCAGCTTAGAACCAGGAATGAACACTGAAGCTTTCTTT
CDR3aa: CASSLEPGMNTEAFF

d_gene: TRBD1
v_gene: TRBV11-2
abundance: -
j_gene: TRBJ2-7
CDR3nt: TGTGCCAGCAGCTTAGGTTCCGGGACAGCGGCGCCCTACGAGCAGTACTTC
CDR3aa: CASSLGSGTAAPYEQYF

d_gene: -
v_gene: TRBV12-3/TRBV12-4
abundance: -
j_gene: TRBJ1-2
CDR3nt: TGTGCCAGCAGTTCTCGGTGGGACTATGGCTACACCTTC
CDR3aa: CASSSRWDYGYTF

d_gene: TRBD1
v_gene: TRBV7-9
abundance: -
j_gene: TRBJ2-1
CDR3nt: TGTGCCAGCAGCTTAGCGGAGACAGGGGCGGTCTTC
CDR3aa: CASSLAETGAVF

d_gene: TRBD2
v_gene: TRBV10-2
abundance: -
j_gene: TRBJ2-3
CDR3nt: TGCGCCAGCAGTGACCCAGGGGGGACTAGCGGGAGCTTGGATACGCAGTATTTT
CDR3aa: CASSDPGGTSGSLDTQYF

d_gene: -
v_gene: TRBV6-5
abundance: -
j_gene: TRBJ2-1
CDR3nt: TGTGCCAGCAGTCCTCAGCCAGCAGGGAAAAATGAGCAGTTCTTC
CDR3aa: CASSPQPAGKNEQFF

d_gene: -
v_gene: TRBV30
abundance: -
j_gene: TRBJ2-7
CDR3nt: TGTGCCTGGAGTGTTGGACTATCCACCTACGAGCAGTACTTC
CDR3aa: CAWSVGLSTYEQYF

d_gene: TRBD1
v_gene: TRBV14
abundance: once
j_gene: TRBJ2-2
CDR3nt: TGTGCCAGCAGCCACTACAGGGGGCGCTTAACACAACGCTTGCCGAACACCGGGGAGCTGTTTTTT
CDR3aa: CASSHYRGRLTQRLPNTGELFF

d_gene: TRBD1
v_gene: TRBV9
abundance: -
j_gene: TRBJ1-6
CDR3nt: TGTGCCAGCAGCGAGGGGACAGCTTATAATTCACCCCTCCACTTT
CDR3aa: CASSEGTAYNSPLHF

d_gene: -
v_gene: TRBV30
abundance: -
j_gene: TRBJ1-1
CDR3nt: TGTGCCTGGACCCCGGGGCAGGGAGGAGCTTTCTTT
CDR3aa: CAWTPGQGGAFF